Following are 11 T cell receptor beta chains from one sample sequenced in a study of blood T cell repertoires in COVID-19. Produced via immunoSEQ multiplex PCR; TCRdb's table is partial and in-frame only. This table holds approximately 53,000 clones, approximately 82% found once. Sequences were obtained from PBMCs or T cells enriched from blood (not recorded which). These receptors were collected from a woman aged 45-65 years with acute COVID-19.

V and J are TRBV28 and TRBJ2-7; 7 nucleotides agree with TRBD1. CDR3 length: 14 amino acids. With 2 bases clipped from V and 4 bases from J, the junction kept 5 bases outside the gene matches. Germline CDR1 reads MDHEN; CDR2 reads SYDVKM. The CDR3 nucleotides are TGTGCCAGCAGTTTAGGGGGACAGAGTTACGAGCAGTACTTC. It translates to CASSLGGQSYEQYF.

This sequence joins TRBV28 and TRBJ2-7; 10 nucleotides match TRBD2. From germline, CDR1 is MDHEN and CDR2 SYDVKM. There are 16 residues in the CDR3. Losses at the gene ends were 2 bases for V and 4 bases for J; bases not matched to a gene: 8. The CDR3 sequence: CASSLGLAAQSYEQYF. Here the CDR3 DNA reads TGTGCCAGCAGTTTAGGACTAGCGGCGCAATCATACGAGCAGTACTTC.

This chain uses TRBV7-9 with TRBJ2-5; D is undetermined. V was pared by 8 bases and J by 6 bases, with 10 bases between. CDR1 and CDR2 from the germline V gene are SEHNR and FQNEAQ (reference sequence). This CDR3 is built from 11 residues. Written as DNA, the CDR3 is TGTGCCAGCGAACTAAGCCAGACCCAGTACTTC. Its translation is CASELSQTQYF.

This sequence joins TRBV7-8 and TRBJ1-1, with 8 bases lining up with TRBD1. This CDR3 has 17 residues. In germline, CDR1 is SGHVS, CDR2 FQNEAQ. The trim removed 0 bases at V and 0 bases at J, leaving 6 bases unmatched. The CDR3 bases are TGTGCCAGCAGCTTAGCTGCAGGGGGCATGGTGAACACTGAAGCTTTCTTT. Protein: CASSLAAGGMVNTEAFF.

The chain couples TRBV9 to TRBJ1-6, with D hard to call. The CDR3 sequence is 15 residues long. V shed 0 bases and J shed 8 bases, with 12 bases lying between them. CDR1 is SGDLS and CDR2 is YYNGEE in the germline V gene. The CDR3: CASSVAEGSYSPLHF. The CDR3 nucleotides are TGTGCCAGCAGCGTAGCGGAGGGATCCTATTCACCCCTCCACTTT.

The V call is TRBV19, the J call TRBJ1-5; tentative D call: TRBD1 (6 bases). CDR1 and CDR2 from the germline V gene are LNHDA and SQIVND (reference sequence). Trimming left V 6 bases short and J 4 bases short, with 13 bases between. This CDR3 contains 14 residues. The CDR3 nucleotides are TGTGCCAGTAGCCGTGGACAGACGAATCAGCCCCAGCATTTT. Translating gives CASSRGQTNQPQHF.

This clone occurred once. CDR3: CASSPEGRVAFF. In nucleotides, the CDR3 is TGTGCCAGCAGCCCGGAGGGCAGGGTGGCTTTCTTT. The chain has TRBV7-9 and TRBJ1-1; D might be TRBD1 (5 bases). Trimming left V 5 bases short and J 11 bases short, with 15 bases between. This CDR3 contains 12 residues. Germline CDR1 SEHNR, CDR2 FQNEAQ (reference sequence).

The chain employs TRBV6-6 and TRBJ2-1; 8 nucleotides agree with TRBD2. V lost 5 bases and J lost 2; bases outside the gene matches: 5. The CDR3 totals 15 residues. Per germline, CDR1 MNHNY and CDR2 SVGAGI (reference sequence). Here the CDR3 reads CASSPLAGPYNEQFF. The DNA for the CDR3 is TGTGCCAGCAGTCCCCTAGCGGGTCCCTACAATGAGCAGTTCTTC.

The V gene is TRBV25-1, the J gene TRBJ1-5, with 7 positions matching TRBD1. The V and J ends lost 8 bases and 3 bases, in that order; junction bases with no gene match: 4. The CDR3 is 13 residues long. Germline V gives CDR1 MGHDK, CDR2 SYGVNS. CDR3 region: CASQGQLNQPQHF. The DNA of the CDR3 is TGTGCCAGCCAGGGACAGCTCAATCAGCCCCAGCATTTT. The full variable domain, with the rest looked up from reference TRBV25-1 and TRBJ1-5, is EADIYQTPRYLVIGTGKKITLECSQTMGHDKMYWYQQDPGMELHLIHYSYGVNSTEKGDLSSESTVSRIRTEHFPLTLESARPSHTSQYLCASQGQLNQPQHFGDGTRLSIL.

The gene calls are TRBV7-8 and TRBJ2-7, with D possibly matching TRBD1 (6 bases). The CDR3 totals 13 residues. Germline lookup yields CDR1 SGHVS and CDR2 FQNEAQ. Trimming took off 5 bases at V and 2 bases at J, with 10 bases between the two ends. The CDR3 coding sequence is TGTGCCAGCAGCCCAACAGGGACCTACGAGCAGTACTTC. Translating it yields CASSPTGTYEQYF.

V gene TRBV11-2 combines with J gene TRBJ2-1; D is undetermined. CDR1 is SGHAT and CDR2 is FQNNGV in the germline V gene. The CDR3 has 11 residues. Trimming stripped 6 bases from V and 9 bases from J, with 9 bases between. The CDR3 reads CASSPQFEQFF. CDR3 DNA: TGTGCCAGCAGTCCACAGTTTGAGCAGTTCTTC. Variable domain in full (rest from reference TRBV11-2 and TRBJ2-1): EAGVAQSPRYKIIEKRQSVAFWCNPISGHATLYWYQQILGQGPKLLIQFQNNGVVDDSQLPKDRFSAERLKGVDSTLKIQPAKLEDSAVYLCASSPQFEQFFGPGTRLTVL.